This T cell receptor (beta chain) was retrieved from a study of human T cells and chemical hapten exposure (dated by TCRdb to about 2021). Looking at the study overall: For sensitization, 2% DPC in acetone was applied to a 2 cm by 2 cm area of upper inner arm skin. Patients additionally received weekly therapeutic DPC doses to the scalp throughout the roughly 26-week study period. Patch testing was done on the upper back using Finn chambers containing 0.01% DPC, and results were scored after 6 days according to International Contact Dermatitis Research Group standards. Most of the patients in the cohort were female, and the cohort covered alopecia areata with under or over 50% scalp involvement, alopecia totalis and alopecia universalis. Libraries were pooled for sequencing, and per-sample TCR yields varied mainly because of small differences in library volumes within the pool. The study tracked peripheral blood TCR repertoire changes in vivo during primary and secondary sensitization to the hapten diphenylcyclopropenone (DPC) in alopecia patients. Blood samples were taken from patients before sensitization (week 0) and then at 2, 6 and about 24 weeks after DPC sensitization. For TCR sequencing, blood came from 25 to 35 alopecia patients at anywhere from one to four time points (pre-sensitization, 2, 6 and 24 weeks).

The CDR3 holds 13 amino acids from the cysteine to the phenylalanine. Solely the CDR3 DNA is kept, with 39 bases framed from the first base. V is reduced by 5 bases and J by 1 base, leaving a spacing of 8 bases between them. Notes on this clonotype: The specificity of this receptor is unknown. No much larger clonotype is one base removed from it; base qualities were not supplied.

The sample's time point label is to be understood as: patch test 1, 2 weeks after DPC sensitization. Sample treatment or condition, as interpreted from the label and publication: therapeutic diphenylcyclopropenone sensitization with weekly scalp DPC. At every patch-test visit, the blood draw took place before the patch test was put on. To be eligible, patients had to be aged 18 to 70, diagnosed with alopecia and judged suitable for DPC therapy, while pregnant patients were excluded. Total RNA was extracted from unfractionated whole blood that had been collected in Tempus Blood RNA tubes. Receptor amplification or capture employed RACE. Sequencing was carried out with a NextSeq 500. Library preparation attached unique molecular identifiers to individual cDNA molecules for quantitative, reproducible TCR counting. For every blood RNA sample, sequencing covered both the TCR alpha and TCR beta chains. As for the original processing: Samples had a median of roughly 100,000 TCRs, with a range from about 23,224 to 750,000. V, J and CDR3 annotation of the TCR reads was carried out using the Decombinator software suite. To make PS versus PT1 abundance plots, every sample was subsampled to the same number of TCRs (28,000). TCRs were defined as expanded if absent before sensitization and observed at least eight times at the 2-week time point. TCRdb trimmed public reads at Q25 via fastp, called clones via MiXCR and kept in-frame beta chains. Merged by CDR3 protein, the rows form single entries marked with the most common genes and DNA. TCRdb, not the original authors, processed these V and J calls. In this sample the table shows just under 350,000 distinct CDR3 sequences, approximately 6.9% of which occur a single time. Of the sample, around 8.2% falls within the top ten clones.

Summary of the overall study and its limitations: A positive correlation was found between the number of PT1 expanded TCRs and patch test score, with significance reached at thresholds 8, 16 and 32 but not 4. Repeated subsampling changed both the strength of the expansion versus patch-test correlation and the threshold at which that correlation became significant. All patients had alopecia, a presumed autoimmune disease, so their immune response might differ from that of healthy individuals. The number of TCRs above 1 in 1000 frequency did not change with DPC sensitization; there was no evidence of global repertoire structure alterations. Expanded TCRs formed significantly more large CDR3 similarity clusters than pre-sensitization or healthy control sets, consistent with antigen-driven responses.

The rearrangement joined TRBV12-3 or TRBV12-4 to TRBJ1-1; the D gene is unclear. The sequence derives from a young woman with alopecia areata. Some clones in this sample may be carry-over from other donors' samples. Sequenced here: whole blood, sampled in connection with sensitization to the hapten diphenylcyclopropenone (DPC). The CDR3 is CASSPRQNTEAFF. In nucleotides, the sequence is TGTGCCAGCAGTCCCCGACAGAACACTGAAGCTTTCTTT.